The clone carrying this T cell receptor (beta chain) turned up a few times. The sample comes from a study of spatial heterogeneity in lung cancer. V gave up 0 bases and J gave up 2 bases; unmatched junction bases: 13. CDR1 is SGHRS, CDR2 YFSETQ, per germline. The CDR3 contains 18 residues. TCRdb itself ran the 5' RACE reads through MiXCR, one entry per CDR3 protein. The sample has about 11,000 distinct CDR3 sequences, about 6.5% seen once. Regarding time point: sample taken at primary tumor resection. Frozen PBMC, nontumor lung or tumor provided whole RNA, which was sequenced unsorted. This TCR came from a male donor with early-stage non-small cell lung cancer. The material sequenced was PBMCs, taken at surgery. This chain joins TRBV5-1 and TRBJ2-7, with TRBD1 matching over 8 bases. The DNA of the CDR3 is TGCGCCAGCAGCTTGGAAACTTCCGGGACAGGACACACCTACGAGCAGTACTTC. Its translation: CASSLETSGTGHTYEQYF.